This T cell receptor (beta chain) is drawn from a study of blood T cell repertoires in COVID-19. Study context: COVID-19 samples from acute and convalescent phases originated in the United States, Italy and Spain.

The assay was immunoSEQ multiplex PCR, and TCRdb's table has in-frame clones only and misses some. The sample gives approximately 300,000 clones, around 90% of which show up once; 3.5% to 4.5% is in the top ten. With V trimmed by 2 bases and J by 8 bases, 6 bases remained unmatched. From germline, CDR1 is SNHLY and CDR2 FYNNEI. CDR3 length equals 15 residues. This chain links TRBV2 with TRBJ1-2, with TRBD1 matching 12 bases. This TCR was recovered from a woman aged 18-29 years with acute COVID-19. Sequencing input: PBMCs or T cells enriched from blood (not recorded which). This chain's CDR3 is CASSELGQGAQGYTF. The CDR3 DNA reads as TGTGCCAGCAGTGAATTGGGACAGGGGGCGCAGGGCTACACCTTC.